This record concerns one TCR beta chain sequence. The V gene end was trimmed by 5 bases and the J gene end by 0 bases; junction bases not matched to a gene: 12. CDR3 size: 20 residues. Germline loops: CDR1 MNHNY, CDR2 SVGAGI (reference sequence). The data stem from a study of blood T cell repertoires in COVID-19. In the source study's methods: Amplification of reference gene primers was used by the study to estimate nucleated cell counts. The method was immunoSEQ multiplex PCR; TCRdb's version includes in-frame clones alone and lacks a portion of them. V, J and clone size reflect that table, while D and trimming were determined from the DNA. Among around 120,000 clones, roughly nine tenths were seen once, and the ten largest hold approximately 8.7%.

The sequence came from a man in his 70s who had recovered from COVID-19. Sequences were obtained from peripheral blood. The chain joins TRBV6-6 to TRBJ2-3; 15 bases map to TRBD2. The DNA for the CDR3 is TGTGCCAGCAGTCCAGCGGGACTAGCGGGGGGCTCCTCTAGCACAGATACGCAGTATTTT. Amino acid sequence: CASSPAGLAGGSSSTDTQYF.